This T cell receptor beta chain was observed in a study of graft-versus-host responses after intestinal transplantation. Study summary: As for transplant type, recipients had multivisceral, liver-intestinal, or isolated intestinal grafts. Study conclusions and caveats: Subjects displaying graft-donor T cell macrochimerism possessed elevated graft-versus-host to host-versus-graft clonal ratios inside allografts. Ileal or blood samples showed some GvH clones first, and such clones were also found in recipient marrow.

Generated by immunoSEQ multiplex PCR, the TCRdb table keeps only in-frame clones and is missing some. The sample has 90,000 to 150,000 clones; roughly 95% are singletons. Details on this clone: Its cognate antigen is unknown.

The CDR3 is 15 amino acids. From germline, CDR1 is LNHNV and CDR2 YYDKDF (reference sequence). V was cut by 1 base and J by 3 bases, with 11 bases left in between. The genes are TRBV15 and TRBJ2-3, with D possibly matching TRBD1 (5 bases). The source is a human donor who received an intestinal transplant. The sequences come from unstimulated CD8+ T cells sorted from spleen or lymph node cells, collected before intestinal transplant. CDR3 in DNA: TGTGCCACCAGCAGAGCTAGGACACGGACAGATACGCAGTATTTT. Translating gives CATSRARTRTDTQYF.